The 15 T cell receptor beta chains listed next were all sequenced from one sample in a study of OX40 agonist ivuxolimab in advanced cancers. Some clones are missing from TCRdb's copy, which holds only in-frame ones; the method was immunoSEQ multiplex PCR. The top ten hold 1% of the sample, which has under 150,000 clones, roughly 91% seen once. The specimen comprised CD4+ or CD8+ T cells sorted from blood, sampled in a trial of the OX40 agonist ivuxolimab. The source is an adult with an advanced solid tumor such as melanoma, head and neck, liver or kidney cancer.

The chain carries TRBV15 and TRBJ1-1, with a tentative D call TRBD1 (5 bases). Germline V gives CDR1 LNHNV, CDR2 YYDKDF (reference sequence). Between the trimmed V and J ends, which lost 2 bases and 5 bases, there was a span of 15 bases. This CDR3 contains 15 residues. The CDR3 DNA is TGTGCCACCAGCAGAAGGGACCGACGGGGGACTGAAGCTTTCTTT. It encodes CATSRRDRRGTEAFF.

V is TRBV5-1 and J is TRBJ2-7, with TRBD1 as a possible D gene (6 bases). The CDR3 sequence is 11 residues long. The germline V gene encodes CDR1 SGHRS and CDR2 YFSETQ. The V end was cut by 5 bases, the J end by 12 bases, with 15 bases between. The CDR3 reads CASSAEQGWYF. The CDR3 nucleotides are TGCGCCAGCAGTGCGGAACAGGGCTGGTACTTC.

The V call is TRBV10-3, the J call TRBJ2-7, with TRBD2 as a possible D gene (6 bases). This CDR3 comprises 13 residues. Trimming removed 4 bases from V and 4 bases from J, with 11 bases in between. Germline CDR1 and CDR2: ENHRY and SYGVKD. CDR3 coding DNA: TGTGCCATCAGTGCCGGAGGGTCGTACGAGCAGTACTTC. Residues: CAISAGGSYEQYF.

The chain links TRBV28 to TRBJ2-7, with 8 bases fitting TRBD2. There are 18 residues in the CDR3. V shed 2 bases, J shed 2 bases, and the junction held 14 bases outside the gene matches. Germline V CDR1 and CDR2: MDHEN, SYDVKM. Here the CDR3 DNA reads TGTGCCAGCAGTTTACCCCTCCTTCTAGCGGGTTCAACCTACGAGCAGTACTTC. This encodes CASSLPLLLAGSTYEQYF.

This clone was seen once. This chain uses TRBV19 with TRBJ1-2; TRBD1 matches 9 bases. Germline CDR1 LNHDA, CDR2 SQIVND (reference sequence). V shed 10 bases, J shed 7 bases, and the junction held 19 bases outside the gene matches. CDR3 length: 16 residues. The CDR3 DNA sequence: TGTGCCATTTCTATCGGTCCCGGGACAGGGTTCTCTGGCTACACCTTC. Translation gives CAISIGPGTGFSGYTF.

This chain links TRBV5-6 with TRBJ2-7, with D perhaps TRBD1 or TRBD2 (7 bases each). Germline CDR1 reads SGHDT; CDR2 reads YYEEEE. V was cut by 2 bases and J by 2 bases, with 20 bases left in between. This CDR3 contains 17 residues. The CDR3 DNA reads as TGTGCCAGCAGCTTCCGAACCACAGGGGAGGGCACCTACGAGCAGTACTTC. Protein product: CASSFRTTGEGTYEQYF.

V usage is TRBV7-9 and J usage is TRBJ1-2; the match to TRBD1 covers 9 bases. Trimming at V came to 5 bases and at J to 6 bases, leaving 7 bases not matched to a gene. CDR3 size: 14 residues. Germline V gene sequence: CDR1 SEHNR, CDR2 FQNEAQ (reference sequence). CDR3 sequence reads: CASSPQGQGHGYTF. CDR3 DNA sequence: TGTGCCAGCAGCCCCCAAGGACAGGGGCATGGCTACACCTTC.

This clone was seen only once. The chain employs TRBV27 and TRBJ2-7, with D perhaps matching TRBD2 (7 bases). Deletions cut 8 bases from V and 0 bases from J, with 14 bases between. Germline V CDR1 and CDR2: MNHEY, SMNVEV (reference sequence). This CDR3 is 14 amino acids long. This CDR3 is CASARGAGSYEQYF. CDR3 nucleotide sequence: TGTGCCAGCGCACGGGGGGCCGGCTCCTACGAGCAGTACTTC.

V is TRBV4-3 and J is TRBJ2-3, with D perhaps assigned TRBD1 or TRBD2 (5 bases each). Germline loops: CDR1 LGHNA, CDR2 YSLEER. Trimming stripped 4 bases from V and 5 bases from J, with 13 bases between. CDR3 length equals 14 residues. In DNA form, the CDR3 reads TGCGCCAGCAGCCCGGGGCACTGGGGAGATACGCAGTATTTT. This gives the protein CASSPGHWGDTQYF.

The chain has TRBV7-9 and TRBJ2-7, with TRBD2 identical over 11 bases. Looked up from germline, CDR1 is SEHNR and CDR2 is FQNEAQ (reference sequence). V shed 5 bases, J shed 4 bases, and the junction held 4 bases outside the gene matches. The CDR3 is made up of 14 amino acids. The CDR3 reads CASSTSGGGYEQYF. CDR3 bases: TGTGCCAGCAGCACTAGCGGGGGTGGTTACGAGCAGTACTTC.

V usage is TRBV6-5 and J usage is TRBJ1-2; D gene ambiguous. The CDR3 runs to 13 residues. Trimming pared 6 bases from V and 4 bases from J, leaving 12 bases between. Germline CDR1 MNHEY, CDR2 SVGAGI. CDR3 residues: CASSAWRSYGYTF. In DNA, the CDR3 is TGTGCCAGCAGCGCGTGGAGGAGCTATGGCTACACCTTC.

The chain couples TRBV4-1 to TRBJ2-2; 9 bases are a match to TRBD1. From germline, CDR1 is MGHRA and CDR2 YSYEKL. With 3 bases clipped from V and 4 bases from J, the junction kept 9 bases outside the gene matches. This CDR3 is 17 amino acids long. CDR3 residues: CASSHPPGQGSTGELFF. The CDR3 bases are TGCGCCAGCAGCCACCCCCCGGGACAGGGTAGCACCGGGGAGCTGTTTTTT.

J is TRBJ2-5 and V is TRBV4-2, with TRBD1 matching 7 bases. Per germline, CDR1 LGHNA and CDR2 YNFKEQ. CDR3 length: 13 amino acids. The V and J ends lost 0 bases and 7 bases, in that order; junction bases with no gene match: 2. CDR3 in DNA: TGTGCCAGCAGCCAAGATAACAGGGGGACCCAGTACTTC. It yields the protein CASSQDNRGTQYF.

The gene calls are TRBV7-9 and TRBJ1-6; 7 bases agree with TRBD1. Trimming at V came to 5 bases and at J to 4 bases, leaving 8 bases not matched to a gene. Germline V gene data show CDR1 as SEHNR and CDR2 as FQNEAQ (reference sequence). This CDR3 spans 16 amino acids. DNA of the CDR3: TGTGCCAGCAGCCGCCCCGGGACAGAATATAATTCACCCCTCCACTTT. Its protein product is CASSRPGTEYNSPLHF.

The CDR3 sequence is CASSSPGGRAGGANVLTF. The CDR3 bases are TGTGCCAGCAGCTCTCCCGGCGGGAGGGCCGGTGGGGCCAACGTCCTGACTTTC. The J gene is TRBJ2-6, the V gene TRBV7-6, with TRBD2 identical over 9 bases. V gave up 4 bases and J gave up 3 bases; unmatched junction bases: 10. CDR3 size: 18 residues. Per the germline V gene, CDR1 is SGHVS and CDR2 is FNYEAQ.